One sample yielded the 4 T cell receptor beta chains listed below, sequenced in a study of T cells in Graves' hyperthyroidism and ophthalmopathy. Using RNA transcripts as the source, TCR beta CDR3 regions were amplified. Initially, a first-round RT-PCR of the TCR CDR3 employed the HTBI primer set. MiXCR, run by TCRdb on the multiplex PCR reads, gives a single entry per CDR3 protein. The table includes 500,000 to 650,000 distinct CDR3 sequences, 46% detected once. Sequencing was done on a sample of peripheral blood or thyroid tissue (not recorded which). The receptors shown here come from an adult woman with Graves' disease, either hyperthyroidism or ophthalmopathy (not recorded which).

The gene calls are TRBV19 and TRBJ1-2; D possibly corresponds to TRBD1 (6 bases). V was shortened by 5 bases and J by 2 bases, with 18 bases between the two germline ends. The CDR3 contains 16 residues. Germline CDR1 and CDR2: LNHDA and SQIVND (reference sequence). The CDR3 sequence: CASSSATGTPNYGYTF. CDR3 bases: TGTGCCAGTAGTTCAGCTACCGGGACACCCAACTATGGCTACACCTTC.

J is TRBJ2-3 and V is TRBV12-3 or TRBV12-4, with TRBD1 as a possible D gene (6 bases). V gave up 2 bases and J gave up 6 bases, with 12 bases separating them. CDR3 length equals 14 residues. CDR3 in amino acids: CASSLRQGYDTQYF. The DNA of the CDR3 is TGTGCCAGCAGTTTACGGCAGGGGTACGATACGCAGTATTTT.

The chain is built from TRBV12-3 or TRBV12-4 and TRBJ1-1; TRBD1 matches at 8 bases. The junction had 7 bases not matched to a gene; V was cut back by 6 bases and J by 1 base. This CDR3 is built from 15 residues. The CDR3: CASRRPGTGNTEAFF. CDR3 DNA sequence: TGTGCCAGCAGGAGACCCGGGACAGGGAACACTGAAGCTTTCTTT.

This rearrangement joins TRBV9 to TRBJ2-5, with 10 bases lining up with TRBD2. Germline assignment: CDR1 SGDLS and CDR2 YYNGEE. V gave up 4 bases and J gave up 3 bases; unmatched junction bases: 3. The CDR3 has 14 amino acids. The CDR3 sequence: CASSSGRGEETQYF. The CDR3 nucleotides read TGTGCCAGCAGCAGCGGGAGGGGTGAAGAGACCCAGTACTTC.